The 13 T cell receptor beta chains below were found in one sample sequenced in a study of T-cell memory formation after mild COVID-19. Each CDR3 protein is one row after TCRdb ran MiXCR on the 5' RACE reads. Among roughly 150,000 distinct CDR3 sequences listed, almost 25% were seen once. Sequenced: PBMCs or a T cell subset sorted from them (not recorded which). Every receptor here comes from an adult woman who had mild COVID-19 (a few samples of this study predate the infection). Cell type and time point are not known.

This chain connects TRBV6-5 to TRBJ2-6; D is perhaps TRBD1 (6 bases). The CDR3 totals 17 residues. The V gene lost 0 bases and the J gene lost 2 bases, with 11 bases spanning the gap. Germline-derived CDR1 and CDR2 are MNHEY and SVGAGI. This CDR3 is CASSYSKWGPGANVLTF. The DNA for the CDR3 is TGTGCCAGCAGTTACTCGAAGTGGGGGCCTGGGGCCAACGTCCTGACTTTC.

This clonotype was recorded a few times. The chain couples TRBV15 to TRBJ2-3, with 9 bases matching TRBD1. Germline V CDR1 and CDR2: LNHNV, YYDKDF (reference sequence). J lost 3 bases, V lost 0 bases, and 7 bases had no gene match. The CDR3 contains 17 residues. CDR3 nucleotides: TGTGCCACCAGCAGAGATCGGGGACAGGGTCCGACAGATACGCAGTATTTT. It specifies CATSRDRGQGPTDTQYF.

A few counts support this clonotype. The chain is built from TRBV12-3 or TRBV12-4 and TRBJ2-5, with D perhaps TRBD1 (6 bases). The CDR3 has 13 residues. Trimming stripped 7 bases from V and 3 bases from J, with 12 bases between. This chain's CDR3 is CASIPGHKETQYF. The CDR3 DNA sequence: TGTGCCAGCATTCCGGGACATAAAGAGACCCAGTACTTC.

The chain carries TRBV11-1 and TRBJ2-1; TRBD2 matches at 7 bases. The junction had 4 bases not matched to a gene; V was cut back by 5 bases and J by 0 bases. Germline lookup yields CDR1 SGHAT and CDR2 FQDESV (reference sequence). The CDR3 consists of 15 residues. CDR3 DNA: TGTGCCAGCAGCCCTAGCGGTAGCTCCTACAATGAGCAGTTCTTC. It encodes CASSPSGSSYNEQFF. Together with reference TRBV11-1 and TRBJ2-1, the CDR3 gives the full variable domain: EAEVAQSPRYKITEKSQAVAFWCDPISGHATLYWYRQILGQGPELLVQFQDESVVDDSQLPKDRFSAERLKGVDSTLKIQPAELGDSAMYLCASSPSGSSYNEQFFGPGTRLTVL.

This clonotype was seen only a few times. The V and J genes are TRBV4-3 and TRBJ2-7; the D is unclear. CDR1 and CDR2 (germline): LGHNA, YSLEER. The CDR3 is 14 amino acids. Trimming cost V 0 bases and J 3 bases, with 9 bases left between them. The CDR3 region is CASSQDLIGYEQYF. CDR3 nucleotides: TGCGCCAGCAGCCAAGATCTAATCGGCTACGAGCAGTACTTC.

The CDR3 spells CATSDLWCCANVLTF. CDR3 in DNA: TGTGCCACCAGTGATTTGTGGTGCTGTGCCAACGTCCTGACTTTC. This sequence joins TRBV24-1 and TRBJ2-6, with D hard to call. Per the germline V gene, CDR1 is KGHDR and CDR2 is SFDVKD. The V end lost 0 bases, the J end lost 7 bases, and 9 bases lay between the germline ends. The CDR3 runs to 15 residues.

The chain joins TRBV5-1 to TRBJ2-5, with 9 bases fitting TRBD2. TRBJ2-7 explains the end of the DNA better; the J call may be wrong. CDR3 size: 14 residues. Per germline, CDR1 SGHRS and CDR2 YFSETQ. CDR3 DNA: TGCGCCAGCAGCTTGGCAGGGACTAGCTCCGAGCAGTACTTC. It translates to CASSLAGTSSEQYF.

V and J are TRBV5-1 and TRBJ2-7; maybe TRBD1 (6 bases). The CDR3 runs 13 residues. Germline lookup yields CDR1 SGHRS and CDR2 YFSETQ. Between the trimmed V and J ends, which lost 3 bases and 4 bases, there was a span of 11 bases. CDR3 region: CASSYGQQYEQYF. CDR3 in DNA: TGCGCCAGCAGCTATGGACAGCAGTACGAGCAGTACTTC. Filled out from reference TRBV5-1 and TRBJ2-7, the complete variable domain reads KAGVTQTPRYLIKTRGQQVTLSCSPISGHRSVSWYQQTPGQGLQFLFEYFSETQRNKGNFPGRFSGRQFSNSRSEMNVSTLELGDSALYLCASSYGQQYEQYFGPGTRLTVT.

There are a few counts of this clonotype. This sequence joins TRBV12-3 or TRBV12-4 and TRBJ2-2, with a tentative D call TRBD2 (5 bases). Deletions cut 4 bases from V and 4 bases from J, with 13 bases between. CDR3 size: 15 residues. The CDR3: CASSSGEGGTGELFF. CDR3 DNA sequence: TGTGCCAGCAGTTCGGGTGAAGGAGGCACCGGGGAGCTGTTTTTT.

The gene calls are TRBV20-1 and TRBJ2-7; 11 positions match TRBD2. The CDR3 is made up of 13 amino acids. The germline V gene encodes CDR1 DFQATT and CDR2 SNEGSKA (reference sequence). The V and J ends lost 4 bases and 5 bases, in that order; junction bases with no gene match: 4. The CDR3 bases are TGCAGTGCTACACTAGCGGGGGTACACGAGCAGTACTTC. Encoded protein: CSATLAGVHEQYF.

This clonotype has a handful of counts. V usage is TRBV7-6 and J usage is TRBJ2-3; 7 positions agree with TRBD2. Germline CDR1 and CDR2: SGHVS and FNYEAQ. This CDR3 has 15 amino acids. The V gene end was trimmed by 3 bases and the J gene end by 2 bases; junction bases not matched to a gene: 5. In DNA, the CDR3 is TGTGCCAGCAGCTTCTCTAGCGGATACACAGATACGCAGTATTTT. Encoded protein: CASSFSSGYTDTQYF.

The CDR3 spells CASSQFTGLLETQYF. DNA of the CDR3: TGCGCCAGCAGCCAATTTACAGGATTACTAGAGACCCAGTACTTC. This chain connects TRBV4-1 to TRBJ2-5, with a possible D match to TRBD1 (5 bases). The CDR3 is 15 residues long. V shed 2 bases and J shed 4 bases, with 14 bases lying between them. CDR1 and CDR2 (germline): MGHRA, YSYEKL.

This clonotype has more than one count but fewer than ten. The chain links TRBV7-2 to TRBJ2-3; tentative D call: TRBD2 (6 bases). This CDR3 has 15 residues. Looked up from germline, CDR1 is SGHTA and CDR2 is FQGNSA. Trimming stripped 7 bases from V and 5 bases from J, with 19 bases between. CDR3 sequence reads: CASTLLLGGGDTQYF. CDR3 in DNA: TGTGCCAGCACTCTCCTTCTGGGGGGAGGAGATACGCAGTATTTT.